The clone carrying this T cell receptor beta chain was observed at least ten times. This CDR3 spans 15 amino acids. Unmatched junction bases numbered 5, after V lost 2 bases and J lost 6 bases. Germline V CDR1 and CDR2: LGHNA, YSLEER. In the source study's methods: TCRs per sample had a median of about 100,000 and ranged from about 23,224 to 690,600. TCRdb used MiXCR to reprocess the RACE reads, holding one entry per CDR3 protein. None of the V and J calls come from the authors' own analysis; TCRdb made them. The data contain about 46,000 distinct CDR3 sequences, roughly 4% of them singletons. This entry is derived from a study of human T cells and chemical hapten exposure. In the study overall: TCR yields per sample varied mostly from small pooled library volume differences.

The time point was: healthy volunteer bleed at 2 weeks. Whole blood, unfractionated, served as the material for total RNA extraction. The chain uses TRBV4-3 and TRBJ2-1; 9 bases line up with TRBD2. The source is a female donor in good health. Some clones in this sample may be carry-over from other donors' samples. The sample comprised whole blood. The CDR3 nucleotides are TGCGCCAGCAGCCAACTAGCGGGGCTTTCCAATGAGCAGTTCTTC. Translation: CASSQLAGLSNEQFF.